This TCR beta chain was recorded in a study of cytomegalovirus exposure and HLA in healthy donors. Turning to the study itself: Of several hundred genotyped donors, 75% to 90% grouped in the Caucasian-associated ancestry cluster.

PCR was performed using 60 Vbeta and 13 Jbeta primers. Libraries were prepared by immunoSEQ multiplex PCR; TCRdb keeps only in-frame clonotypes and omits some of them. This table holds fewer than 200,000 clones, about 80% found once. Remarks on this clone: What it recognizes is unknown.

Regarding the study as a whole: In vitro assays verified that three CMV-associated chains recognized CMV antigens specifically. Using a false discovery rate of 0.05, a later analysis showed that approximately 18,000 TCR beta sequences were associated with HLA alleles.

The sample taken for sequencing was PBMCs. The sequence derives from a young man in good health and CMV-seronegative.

This CDR3 is CASRSPSGSYTDTQYF. DNA of the CDR3: TGTGCCAGCAGGTCCCCTAGCGGGTCCTACACAGATACGCAGTATTTT. This chain joins TRBV28 and TRBJ2-3; 8 bases agree with TRBD2. The J segment lost 2 bases and the V segment lost 6 bases, leaving 10 bases of the junction unmatched. The length of the CDR3 is 16 residues. Germline V gene data show CDR1 as MDHEN and CDR2 as SYDVKM. Full variable domain (rest looked up from reference TRBV28 and TRBJ2-3): DVKVTQSSRYLVKRTGEKVFLECVQDMDHENMFWYRQDPGLGLRLIYFSYDVKMKEKGDIPEGYSVSREKKERFSLILESASTNQTSMYLCASRSPSGSYTDTQYFGPGTRLTVL.